The T cell receptor (beta chain) described here comes from a study of CXCR3-negative and CXCR3-positive naive CD8 T cells. Overall study findings and caveats: Memory CD8+ cells showed much lower diversity, while both naive subsets displayed comparably high diversity. TRB CDR3s were more hydrophobic in CXCR3-positive than in CXCR3-negative naive cells. Within a donor, both naive subsets shared TRBV-TRBJ usage, unlike memory cells.

The CDR3 loop spans 14 amino acids. Germline-derived CDR1 and CDR2 are SGHRS and YFSETQ. The method, 5' RACE with UMI labels, was used to prepare the TRB cDNA libraries. TCRdb reprocessed the 5' RACE reads and reports one entry per CDR3 protein, with no DNA. This sample's clone table lists approximately 140,000 distinct CDR3 sequences. Naive CD8+ T cells were CD45RO-CCR7+CD27+CD95-. As regards this clonotype: What it binds is unknown.

What was sequenced was naive CXCR3+ CD8+ T cells from blood. Subset: CD45RO-CCR7+CD27+CD95- naive CD8+ T cells expressing CXCR3 (TNR3+). The clonotype originates from a human donor in good health. Some clones in this sample may be carry-over from other donors' samples. The rearrangement uses TRBV5-1 and TRBJ1-3; TCRdb selects TRBD1, and the lack of DNA leaves this call unchecked. CDR3 sequence reads: CASSLEGVGNTIYF.